The clone carrying this TCR beta chain showed up just a few times. Germline V gene data show CDR1 as SGHDT and CDR2 as YYEEEE. Trimming removed 0 bases from V and 1 base from J, with 10 bases in between. The CDR3 has 16 amino acids. The data originate from a study of blood T cell repertoires in COVID-19. Study processing details: By means of reference gene primer amplification, nucleated cell counts were estimated. The table came from immunoSEQ multiplex PCR; TCRdb's copy has only in-frame clones and leaves some out. V, J and clone size derive from that table, while D and trimming were established from the DNA sequence. The sample includes around 150,000 clones, 82% of them seen just once.

This chain links TRBV5-6 with TRBJ2-2; D is ambiguous. This receptor was identified in a woman aged 40 to 55 with COVID-19, enrolled during active disease. The material sequenced was peripheral blood. CDR3 loop: CASSLVPRLNTGELFF. For the CDR3, the DNA is TGTGCCAGCAGCTTGGTGCCCAGGTTGAACACCGGGGAGCTGTTTTTT.